This T cell receptor beta chain emerged from a study of shared clonotypes between healthy human individuals. The repertoire was sequenced with immunoSEQ multiplex PCR; TCRdb's copy has only in-frame clones and lacks some. The repertoire holds over 750,000 clones, with around 96% as singletons. This clone was seen just once. Terminally differentiated effector memory CD45RA+ cells were excluded by CCR7 positive selection of CD45RO-negative cells. The sequence derives from a man between 25 and 39 years old in good health. Sequencing was done on a sample of naive CD8+ T cells sorted from blood.

The CDR3 sequence is CASSLYVDRGIATNEKLFF. The CDR3 nucleotides are TGTGCCAGCAGCTTATACGTCGACAGGGGGATTGCAACTAATGAAAAACTGTTTTTT. The rearrangement joins TRBV11-2 to TRBJ1-4, with TRBD1 matching 9 bases. V dropped 2 bases and J dropped 0; count of bases not matched to a gene: 10. The CDR3 totals 19 residues. The germline CDR1 and CDR2 sequences are SGHAT and FQNNGV. The full variable domain, with the rest looked up from reference TRBV11-2 and TRBJ1-4, is EAGVAQSPRYKIIEKRQSVAFWCNPISGHATLYWYQQILGQGPKLLIQFQNNGVVDDSQLPKDRFSAERLKGVDSTLKIQPAKLEDSAVYLCASSLYVDRGIATNEKLFFGSGTQLSVL.